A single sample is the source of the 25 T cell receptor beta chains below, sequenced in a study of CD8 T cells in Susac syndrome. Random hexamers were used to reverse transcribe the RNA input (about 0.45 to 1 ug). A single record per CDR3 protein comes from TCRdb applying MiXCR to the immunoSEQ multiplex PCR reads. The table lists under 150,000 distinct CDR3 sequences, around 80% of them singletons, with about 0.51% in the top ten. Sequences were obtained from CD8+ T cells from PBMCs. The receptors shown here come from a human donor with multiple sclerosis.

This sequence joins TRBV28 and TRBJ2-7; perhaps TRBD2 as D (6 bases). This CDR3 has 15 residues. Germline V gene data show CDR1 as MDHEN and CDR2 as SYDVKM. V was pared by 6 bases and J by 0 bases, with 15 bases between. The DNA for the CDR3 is TGTGCCAGCAGGGAGGGTATGGGGAACTCCTACGAGCAGTACTTC. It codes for CASREGMGNSYEQYF.

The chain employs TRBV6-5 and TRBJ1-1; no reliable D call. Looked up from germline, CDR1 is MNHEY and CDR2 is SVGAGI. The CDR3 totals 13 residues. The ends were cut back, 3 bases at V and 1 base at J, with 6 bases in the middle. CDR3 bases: TGTGCCAGCAGTTATACCCCGAACACTGAAGCTTTCTTT. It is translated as CASSYTPNTEAFF.

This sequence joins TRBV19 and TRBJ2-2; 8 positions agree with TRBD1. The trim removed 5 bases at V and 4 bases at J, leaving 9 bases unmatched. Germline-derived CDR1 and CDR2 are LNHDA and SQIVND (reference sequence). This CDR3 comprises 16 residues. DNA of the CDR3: TGTGCCAGTAGTGAACCGGACAGGGCGGGCACCGGGGAGCTGTTTTTT. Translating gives CASSEPDRAGTGELFF. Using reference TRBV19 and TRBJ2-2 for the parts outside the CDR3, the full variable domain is DGGITQSPKYLFRKEGQNVTLSCEQNLNHDAMYWYRQDPGQGLRLIYYSQIVNDFQKGDIAEGYSVSREKKESFPLTVTSAQKNPTAFYLCASSEPDRAGTGELFFGEGSRLTVL.

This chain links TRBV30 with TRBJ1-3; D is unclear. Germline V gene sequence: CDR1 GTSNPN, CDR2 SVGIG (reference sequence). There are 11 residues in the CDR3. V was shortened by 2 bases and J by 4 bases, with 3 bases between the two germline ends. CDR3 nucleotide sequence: TGTGCCTGGAGTCCCGGAAACACCATATATTTT. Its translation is CAWSPGNTIYF.

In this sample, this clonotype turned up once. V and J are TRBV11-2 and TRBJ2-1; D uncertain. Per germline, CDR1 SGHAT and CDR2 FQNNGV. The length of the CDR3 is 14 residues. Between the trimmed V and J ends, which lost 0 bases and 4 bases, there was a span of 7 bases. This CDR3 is CASSLDSRYNEQFF. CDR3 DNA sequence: TGTGCCAGCAGCTTAGACAGCAGATACAATGAGCAGTTCTTC.

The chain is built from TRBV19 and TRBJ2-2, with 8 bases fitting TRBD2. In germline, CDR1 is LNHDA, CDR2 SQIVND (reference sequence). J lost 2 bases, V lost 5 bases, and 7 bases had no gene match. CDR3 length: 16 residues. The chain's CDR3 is CASSEGSGGNTGELFF. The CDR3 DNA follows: TGTGCCAGTAGTGAGGGAAGCGGGGGTAACACCGGGGAGCTGTTTTTT.

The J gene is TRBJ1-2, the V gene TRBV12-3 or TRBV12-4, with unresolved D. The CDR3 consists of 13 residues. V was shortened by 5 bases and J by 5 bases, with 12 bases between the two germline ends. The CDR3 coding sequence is TGTGCCAGCAGTCTTGACCGAAGGTATGGCTACACCTTC. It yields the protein CASSLDRRYGYTF.

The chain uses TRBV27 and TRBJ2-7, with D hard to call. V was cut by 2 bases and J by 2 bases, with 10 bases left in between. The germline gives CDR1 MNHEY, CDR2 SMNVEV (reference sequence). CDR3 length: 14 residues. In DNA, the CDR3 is TGTGCCAGCAGTTTAATTCTGTACCCCTACGAGCAGTACTTC. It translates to CASSLILYPYEQYF.

CDR3 residues: CSARLVFEETQYF. The CDR3 DNA sequence: TGCAGTGCCAGACTAGTTTTCGAAGAGACCCAGTACTTC. The rearrangement links TRBV20-1 to TRBJ2-5, with D possibly matching TRBD2 (6 bases). CDR3 length: 13 residues. Germline lookup yields CDR1 DFQATT and CDR2 SNEGSKA (reference sequence). Trimming stripped 6 bases from V and 3 bases from J, with 14 bases between.

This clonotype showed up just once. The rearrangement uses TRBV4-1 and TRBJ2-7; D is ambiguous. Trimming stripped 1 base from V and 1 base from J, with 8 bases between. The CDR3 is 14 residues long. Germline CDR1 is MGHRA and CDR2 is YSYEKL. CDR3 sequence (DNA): TGCGCCAGCAGCCAAGCCCACAATTCCTACGAGCAGTACTTC. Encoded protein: CASSQAHNSYEQYF.

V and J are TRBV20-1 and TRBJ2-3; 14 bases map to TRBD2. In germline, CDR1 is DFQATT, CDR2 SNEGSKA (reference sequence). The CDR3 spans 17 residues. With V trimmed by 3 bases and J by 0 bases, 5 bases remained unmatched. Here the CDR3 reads CSASPGTSGGSTDTQYF. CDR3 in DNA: TGCAGTGCTAGCCCCGGGACTAGCGGGGGAAGCACAGATACGCAGTATTTT.

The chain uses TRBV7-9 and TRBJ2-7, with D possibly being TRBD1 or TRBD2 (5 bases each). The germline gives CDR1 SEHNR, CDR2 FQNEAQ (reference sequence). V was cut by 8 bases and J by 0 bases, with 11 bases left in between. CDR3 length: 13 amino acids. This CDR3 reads CASGAGSSYEQYF. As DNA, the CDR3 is TGTGCCAGCGGGGCTGGGAGCTCCTACGAGCAGTACTTC. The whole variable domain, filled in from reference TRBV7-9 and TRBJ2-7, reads DTGVSQNPRHKITKRGQNVTFRCDPISEHNRLYWYRQTLGQGPEFLTYFQNEAQLEKSRLLSDRFSAERPKGSFSTLEIQRTEQGDSAMYLCASGAGSSYEQYFGPGTRLTVT.

The CDR3 spells CASSYFQGAAEQYF. CDR3 coding DNA: TGTGCCAGCAGTTACTTTCAGGGGGCAGCCGAGCAGTACTTC. V and J are TRBV6-5 and TRBJ2-7; 8 bases are shared with TRBD1. V shed 1 base, J shed 6 bases, and the junction held 5 bases outside the gene matches. Per germline, CDR1 MNHEY and CDR2 SVGAGI. CDR3 length: 14 residues.

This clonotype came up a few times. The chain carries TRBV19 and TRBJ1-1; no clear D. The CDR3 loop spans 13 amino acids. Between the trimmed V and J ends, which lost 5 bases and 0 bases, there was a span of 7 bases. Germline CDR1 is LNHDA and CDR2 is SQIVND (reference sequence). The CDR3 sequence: CASSLRVNTEAFF. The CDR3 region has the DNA TGTGCCAGTAGTTTAAGAGTGAACACTGAAGCTTTCTTT. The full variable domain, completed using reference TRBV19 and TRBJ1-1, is DGGITQSPKYLFRKEGQNVTLSCEQNLNHDAMYWYRQDPGQGLRLIYYSQIVNDFQKGDIAEGYSVSREKKESFPLTVTSAQKNPTAFYLCASSLRVNTEAFFGQGTRLTVV.

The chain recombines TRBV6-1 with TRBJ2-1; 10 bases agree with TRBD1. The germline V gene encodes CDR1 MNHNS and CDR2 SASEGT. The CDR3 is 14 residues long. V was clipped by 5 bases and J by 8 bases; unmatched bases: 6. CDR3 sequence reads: CASSIGTGDDEQFF. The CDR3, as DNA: TGTGCCAGCAGTATCGGGACAGGGGATGATGAGCAGTTCTTC.

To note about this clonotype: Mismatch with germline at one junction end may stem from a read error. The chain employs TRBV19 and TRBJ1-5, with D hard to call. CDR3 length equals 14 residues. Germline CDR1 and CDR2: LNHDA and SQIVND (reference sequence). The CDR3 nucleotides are TGTGCCAGTAGTATAGTTGACAACAGCTTAATGCCTAATTTT. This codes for CASSIVDNSLMPNF.

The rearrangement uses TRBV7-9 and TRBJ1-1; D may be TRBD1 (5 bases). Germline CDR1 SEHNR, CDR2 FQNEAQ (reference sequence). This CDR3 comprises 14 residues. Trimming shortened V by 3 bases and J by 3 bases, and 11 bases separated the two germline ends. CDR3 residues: CASSFLGVDTEAFF. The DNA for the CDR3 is TGTGCCAGCAGCTTTCTGGGGGTGGACACTGAAGCTTTCTTT. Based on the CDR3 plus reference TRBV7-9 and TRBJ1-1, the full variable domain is DTGVSQNPRHKITKRGQNVTFRCDPISEHNRLYWYRQTLGQGPEFLTYFQNEAQLEKSRLLSDRFSAERPKGSFSTLEIQRTEQGDSAMYLCASSFLGVDTEAFFGQGTRLTVV.

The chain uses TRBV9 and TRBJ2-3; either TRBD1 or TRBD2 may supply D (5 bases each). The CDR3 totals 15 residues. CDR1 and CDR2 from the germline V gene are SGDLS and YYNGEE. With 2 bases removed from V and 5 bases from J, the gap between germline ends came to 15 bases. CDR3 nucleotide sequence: TGTGCCAGCAGCGTGGTGGGGACCTCCGGAGATACGCAGTATTTT. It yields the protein CASSVVGTSGDTQYF.

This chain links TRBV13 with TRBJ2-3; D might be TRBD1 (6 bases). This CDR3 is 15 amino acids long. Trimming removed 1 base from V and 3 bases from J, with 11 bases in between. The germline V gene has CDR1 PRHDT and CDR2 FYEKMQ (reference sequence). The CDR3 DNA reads TGTGCCAGCAGCTTAGAGGGGGACGGGACAGATACGCAGTATTTT. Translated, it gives CASSLEGDGTDTQYF.

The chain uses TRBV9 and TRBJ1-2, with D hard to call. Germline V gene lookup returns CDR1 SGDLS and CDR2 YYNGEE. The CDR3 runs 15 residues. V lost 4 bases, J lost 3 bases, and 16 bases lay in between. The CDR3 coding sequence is TGTGCCAGCAGCTCCCAAGGGAGGGTTCACTATGGCTACACCTTC. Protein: CASSSQGRVHYGYTF.

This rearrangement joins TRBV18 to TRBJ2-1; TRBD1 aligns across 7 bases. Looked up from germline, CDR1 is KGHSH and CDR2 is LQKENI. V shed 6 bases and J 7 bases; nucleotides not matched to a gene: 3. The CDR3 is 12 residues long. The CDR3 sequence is CASSGTANEQFF. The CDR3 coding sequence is TGTGCCAGCTCCGGGACAGCTAATGAGCAGTTCTTC.

DNA of the CDR3: TGTGCCACCAGCAGAGATCCCCGGAGCACAGATACGCAGTATTTT. It translates to CATSRDPRSTDTQYF. The rearrangement uses TRBV15 and TRBJ2-3; D call uncertain. Trimming cost V 0 bases and J 0 bases, with 7 bases left between them. CDR3 size: 15 residues. In germline, CDR1 is LNHNV, CDR2 YYDKDF (reference sequence).

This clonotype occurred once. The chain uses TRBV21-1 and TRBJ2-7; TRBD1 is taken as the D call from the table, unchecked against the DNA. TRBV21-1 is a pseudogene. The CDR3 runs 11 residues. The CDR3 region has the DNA TGTGCCAGCAGCTCCCGGGACGGAGAAAACGTC. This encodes CASSSRDGENV.

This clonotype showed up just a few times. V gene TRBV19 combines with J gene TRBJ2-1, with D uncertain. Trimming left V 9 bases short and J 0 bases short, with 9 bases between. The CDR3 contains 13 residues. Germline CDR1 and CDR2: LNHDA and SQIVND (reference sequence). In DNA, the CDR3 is TGTGCCAGCAGTCCCAGCTCCTACAATGAGCAGTTCTTC. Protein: CASSPSSYNEQFF. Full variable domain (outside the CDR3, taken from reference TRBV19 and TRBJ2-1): DGGITQSPKYLFRKEGQNVTLSCEQNLNHDAMYWYRQDPGQGLRLIYYSQIVNDFQKGDIAEGYSVSREKKESFPLTVTSAQKNPTAFYLCASSPSSYNEQFFGPGTRLTVL.

DNA for the CDR3: TGTGCCAGCTCTGGCAGAAACTATGGCTACACCTTC. This translates into CASSGRNYGYTF. This rearrangement joins TRBV18 to TRBJ1-2; no reliable D call. Trimming took off 6 bases at V and 2 bases at J, with 7 bases between the two ends. Germline V CDR1 and CDR2: KGHSH, LQKENI. The length of the CDR3 is 12 residues.